This T cell receptor beta chain was recorded in a study of blood T cell repertoires in COVID-19. The repertoire was sequenced with immunoSEQ multiplex PCR; TCRdb's copy has only in-frame clones and lacks some. The sample consists of under 200,000 clones, around 86% of them appearing once. V shed 6 bases and J 5 bases; nucleotides not matched to a gene: 8. This CDR3 has 14 residues. The germline V gene has CDR1 SGHKS and CDR2 YYEKEE (reference sequence). The chain couples TRBV5-5 to TRBJ2-5; 9 nucleotides match TRBD1. The source of this sequence is a man between 70 and 80 years old with acute or convalescent COVID-19. The sequencing input was peripheral blood. CDR3 protein: CASIDTGGRETQYF. Written as DNA, the CDR3 is TGTGCCAGCATCGACACAGGGGGCAGGGAGACCCAGTACTTC.